This TCR beta chain comes out of a study of T cell responses to AZD1222 COVID-19 vaccine. Whole-study results and caveats: Mostly white British, mostly female donors; authors suggested clonal diversity may be underestimated. When two AZD1222 doses had been given, Spike-specific TCR breadth and depth rose. Seropositive AZD1222 recipients at baseline numbered only five or six.

Libraries were prepared by immunoSEQ multiplex PCR; TCRdb keeps only in-frame clonotypes and omits some of them. The table records some 200,000 clones, more than 85% of them present only once. In the case of this clone: Its antigen is unidentified.

The V end was cut by 4 bases, the J end by 0 bases, with 10 bases between. Per germline, CDR1 LGHDT and CDR2 YNNKEL (reference sequence). This CDR3 is built from 15 residues. V gene TRBV3-1 (or the pseudogene TRBV3-2) combines with J gene TRBJ1-3; no clear D. The sample consisted of peripheral blood, taken on day 0 of MenACWY control vaccination. The receptor's source is an adult in good health. The CDR3 loop reads CASSLTHYSGNTIYF. The CDR3 coding sequence is TGTGCCAGCAGCCTTACTCATTACTCTGGAAACACCATATATTTT.